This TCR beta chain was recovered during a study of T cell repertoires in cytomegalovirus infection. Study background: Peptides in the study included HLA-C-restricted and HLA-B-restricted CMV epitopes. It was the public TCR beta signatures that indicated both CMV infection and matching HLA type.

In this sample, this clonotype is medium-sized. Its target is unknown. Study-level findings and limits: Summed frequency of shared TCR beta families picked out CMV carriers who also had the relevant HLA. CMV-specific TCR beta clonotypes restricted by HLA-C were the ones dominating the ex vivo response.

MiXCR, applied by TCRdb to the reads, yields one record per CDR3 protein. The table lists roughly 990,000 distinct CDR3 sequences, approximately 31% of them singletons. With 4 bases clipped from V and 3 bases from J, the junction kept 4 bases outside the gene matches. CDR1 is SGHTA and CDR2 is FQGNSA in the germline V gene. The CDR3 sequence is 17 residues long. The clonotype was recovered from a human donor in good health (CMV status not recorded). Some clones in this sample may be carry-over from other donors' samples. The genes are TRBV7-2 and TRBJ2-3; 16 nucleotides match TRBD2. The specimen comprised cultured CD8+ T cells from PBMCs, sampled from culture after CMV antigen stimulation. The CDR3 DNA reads TGTGCCAGCAGCTCTCCGGGACTAGCGGGGGGGACAGATACGCAGTATTTT. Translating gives CASSSPGLAGGTDTQYF.